This note documents a single TCR beta chain sequence. This clone has only a few counts. What antigen it recognizes has not been identified. Qualities for individual bases were not recorded, and no much larger clone is one base off. The data were obtained in a study of cytomegalovirus exposure and HLA in healthy donors (dated 2017 in TCRdb). In terms of the full investigation: According to an earlier analysis of a few hundred of the donors, some 180 million T cells yielded roughly 100 million unique TCR beta sequences and 250 to 350 Gb of sequence data. Roughly 300 gigabases of sequencing data and 70 million to 100 million unique TCR sequences made up an early release that covered around 640 HLA-typed donors. Of the roughly 410 genotyped donors, 81% were placed in the genetic ancestry cluster associated with self-reported Caucasian donors. The study aimed to test whether cataloging public T cell receptors could reveal signatures of past pathogen exposure. The study profiled the T cell repertoires of hundreds of subjects by immunosequencing and related them to cytomegalovirus serostatus. In addition to the first cohort of approximately 670 subjects, a separate validation cohort of about 120 different subjects was used. To predict cytomegalovirus infection status, the study combined high-throughput TCR immunosequencing, statistical association of individual TCRs with disease status, and machine learning. In a later analysis, previously published TCR beta repertoires from more than 500 donors were re-analyzed and high-resolution HLA genotyping was added so that TCR occurrence patterns could be studied. Rather than drawing on any new phenotypic data, the later analysis identified candidate immune exposures from TCR beta sequences and the way those sequences occurred across donors. An earlier analysis of fewer than 700 of the donors applied high-throughput TCR beta sequencing to assess whether each TCR beta V gene segment acted as functional or pseudogenic. Donor age, sex, ethnicity and CMV serostatus were compiled together with the repertoire data. Genome-wide SNP genotypes for about 60% of the 666 donors were used in a later genetic analysis, which treated that subset as a discovery cohort. Every discovery cohort repertoire had been produced on one sequencing platform. Class I and class II HLA loci were covered by the typing at four-digit resolution. The number of typed donors differed by locus: about 629-630 for A, B, C, DRB1 and DQB1; 522 for DQA1; 606 for DPA1; and 400 to 480 for DPB1. Because of strong linkage in the cohort, roughly five DR-DQ haplotypes were treated as single units for association and clustering. On average, around 200,000 unique TCR beta nucleotide sequences were sequenced per donor among about 400 genotyped donors of the cohort, with about 19% of those sequences being non-productive.

Including the terminal cysteine and phenylalanine, the CDR3 comprises 12 residues. CDR3 DNA only is kept here, 36 bases in frame from base 1. Trimming at the junction amounts to 0 bases on V and 5 bases on J, and the germline ends lie 2 bases apart. CDR1 and CDR2 were assigned from the germline V gene (reference sequence) as MNHNY and SVGAGI. Beyond this particular receptor, the publication reports: Some IMGT-functional V segments, including TRBV6-2 and TRBV6-3, could not be distinguished by the 87-base-pair reads and were therefore excluded. Because HLA typing was missing for some donors at each locus, association tests included only the typed subset. In an earlier analysis of around 600 of the donors, most TCR beta V segments were observed in productive rearrangements about 87% or about 30% of the time, broadly matching IMGT annotations. In a later genetic analysis, fewer N-insertions in productive TCRs were reported among donors in an Asian-associated ancestry cluster than the roughly 670-donor mean. In a later analysis, 15,000 to 20,000 TCR beta sequences were associated with specific HLA alleles at a false discovery rate of 0.05. In the study, 164 TCR beta chains were listed as associated with cytomegalovirus. For the cohort, immune exposure information was limited to CMV serostatus. This cohort had only TCR beta chains sequenced, and the lack of alpha or paired-chain data limited which features could be detected. V-gene and J-gene trimming of TCR beta chains was associated with a missense DCLRE1C variant in a later genetic analysis, and the association was replicated in an independent cohort. Assigning TCR associations to individual alleles was difficult when HLA alleles, especially DR and DQ, strongly co-occurred. A further reported finding was that TCR beta sequences accurately predicted the HLA-A and HLA-B alleles for most subjects in the first cohort. A cluster of highly shared sequence variants was judged likely to represent a technical artifact of the sequencing pipeline. Linkage disequilibrium might explain the correlated functional status among segregating V segments, but an unknown experimental factor could not be ruled out. In vitro tests confirmed that a few of the cytomegalovirus-associated TCR beta chains recognize cytomegalovirus antigens. Across donors, most TCR sequences were observed very rarely, whereas some public TCRs were present in many individuals. Sequencing depth was assumed to be roughly uniform across donors in the presence/absence analyses, though that assumption may not hold. The authors suggested that the approach could potentially be extended to other disease states and immunological phenotypes. The earlier analysis of almost 600 of the donors excluded about 16 rarely observed V segments, including chromosome 9 orphons, because counts were too low. Several of the top co-occurrence clusters appeared to be linked to parvovirus B19, influenza, CMV and Epstein-Barr virus, according to a later analysis. In both the original and validation cohorts, the classifier was reported to diagnose cytomegalovirus status with high specificity and sensitivity. In a later analysis, HLA-associated TCR beta chains showed more clonal expansion and lower generation probabilities than non-associated chains that were equally common. Most CMV-associated TCR beta chains appeared to be HLA-restricted in a later analysis, and the HLA associations seemed to be driven largely by CMV exposure. In a later analysis, TCR association rates were found to vary across HLA loci, with the most associated TCRs seen for DRB1 alleles and the fewest for HLA-C alleles.

The cohort consisted of some 670 healthy bone marrow donors. At the time of sampling, all cohort members were nominally healthy, though unrecorded immune exposures were likely present. The donor was CMV seropositive and belonged to the group of 250 to 350 seropositive cohort members. A peripheral blood sample was provided by each donor, and peripheral blood mononuclear cells were used for TCR beta sequencing. Genomic DNA extraction from the blood cell samples was performed with the Qiagen DNeasy Blood Extraction Kit. The receptor library was made with the immunoSEQ multiplex PCR assay. For the multiplex PCR, a mixture combining 60 forward primers for TCR Vbeta segments and 13 reverse primers for TCR Jbeta segments was used. Amplification of the CDR3 region of rearranged TCR beta genes was performed with a multiplex PCR assay on genomic DNA. On the Illumina HiSeq System, the amplified TCR beta libraries were sequenced as 87-base-pair reads. On the study's bioinformatics: In a later analysis, tens of millions of unique TCR beta chains were counted across the roughly 670 repertoires, and roughly 11 million of these chains were shared by at least two donors. To remove PCR and sequencing errors, raw reads were error-corrected and collapsed into unique sequences using a nearest-neighbor algorithm that merged closely related sequences. Alignment of CDR3 sequences to IMGT reference sequences was used to assign V, D and J gene segments. For a sequence to be retained, a match of at least six nucleotides was required to both a V gene segment and a J gene segment. Rearrangements were classified as productive when the CDR3 lacked stop codons and remained in frame with V and J, and all other rearrangements were classified as non-productive. CDR3 was defined according to IMGT convention as the region running from the second conserved V-encoded cysteine to the conserved J-encoded phenylalanine. Sequences without an unambiguous match to a single V gene segment were excluded from the earlier analysis of a few hundred of the donors. An earlier analysis of 450 to 650 of the donors called V segments functional above 56.7% productive rearrangements and segregating when the between-donor standard deviation exceeded 5%. A statistical classification framework was built for diagnosing cytomegalovirus status from the catalog of TCR beta chain sequences. V and J gene assignment, in a later analysis, came from comparing TCR nucleotide sequences with IMGT/GENE-DB human TR gene sequences. The TCRdist pipeline was used in a later analysis to assign CDR3 sequences and most-parsimonious VDJ recombination scenarios. In a later analysis, every TCR beta chain was defined by the combination of its CDR3 amino acid sequence and its V-gene family, and reads without a unique V-gene family were dropped. To address suspected cross-contamination and a sequencing artifact, a later analysis removed 592 highly shared, low-generation-probability nucleotide sequences. A later analysis calculated a clonal expansion index for each public chain from normalized within-repertoire ranks of inferred template counts. In a later analysis, generation probabilities were computed using a VDJ recombination model fitted to out-of-frame rearrangements, and the results were checked against IGoR. A later analysis scored TCR-TCR, TCR-HLA and TCR-CMV co-occurrence with hypergeometric tests, applying a repertoire-size bias correction to TCR pairs. In a later analysis, false discovery rates were estimated by permuting HLA or CMV assignments 20 times. A later analysis grouped co-occurring TCRs with DBSCAN, adding TCRdist sequence similarity when clustering within HLA-allele-positive subsets. For co-occurrence clustering, repertoires with fewer than 30,000 or more than 120,000 public chains were excluded, along with about five repertoires with anomalous nucleotide sharing. Drawn from immuneACCESS, this table holds only the in-frame rearrangements with V and J called that TCRdb kept. Clones are partly lost; checked studies trace under half to an unresolved V gene and leave the rest unexplained. The D gene and trimming were derived from the DNA, and the V and J assignments and clone size from that table. In all, the sample holds 85,000 to 90,000 clones, and about 76% of those were seen once. The ten largest clones capture roughly a tenth of the sample.

The chain is assembled from TRBV6-6 and TRBJ1-5, with the identity of the D gene unclear. Source material: PBMCs. The clonotype originates from a man aged 25-45 years in good health and CMV-seropositive. For the CDR3, the sequence is CASSYSDQPQHF. The sequence in DNA is TGTGCCAGCAGTTACTCCGATCAGCCCCAGCATTTT.